These 8 T cell receptor beta chains were sequenced from one sample in a study of T cell responses to AZD1222 COVID-19 vaccine. The data were produced by immunoSEQ multiplex PCR, yet TCRdb's version contains in-frame clones alone and is incomplete. Of some 99,000 clones listed, approximately 86% are singletons. The specimen comprised peripheral blood, sampled on day 0 of AZD1222 vaccination. Every receptor here comes from an adult in good health.

This chain links TRBV28 with TRBJ1-1; D is unresolved. The CDR3 spans 11 residues. Trimming stripped 8 bases from V and 5 bases from J, with 9 bases between. Germline V CDR1 and CDR2: MDHEN, SYDVKM. CDR3 loop: CASDSRTEAFF. The CDR3 nucleotides are TGTGCCAGCGACTCCAGGACTGAAGCTTTCTTT. The full variable domain, rest sourced from reference TRBV28 and TRBJ1-1, is DVKVTQSSRYLVKRTGEKVFLECVQDMDHENMFWYRQDPGLGLRLIYFSYDVKMKEKGDIPEGYSVSREKKERFSLILESASTNQTSMYLCASDSRTEAFFGQGTRLTVV.

The CDR3 spells CASSLGVAKNIQYF. The CDR3 DNA sequence: TGCGCCAGCAGCTTGGGGGTGGCCAAAAACATTCAGTACTTC. The genes are TRBV5-1 and TRBJ2-4; D unclear. In germline, CDR1 is SGHRS, CDR2 YFSETQ. The CDR3 is 14 residues long. V gave up 0 bases and J gave up 1 base, with 5 bases separating them.

The chain uses TRBV9 and TRBJ2-1; 10 nucleotides align to TRBD2. The V gene's germline CDR1 is SGDLS and CDR2 YYNGEE. Trimming at V came to 0 bases and at J to 4 bases, leaving 7 bases not matched to a gene. The CDR3 is 17 amino acids. The CDR3 DNA is TGTGCCAGCAGCGTAGAGTCTAGCGGGAGTAGGTACAATGAGCAGTTCTTC. It yields the protein CASSVESSGSRYNEQFF. Full variable domain (remainder filled in from reference TRBV9 and TRBJ2-1): DSGVTQTPKHLITATGQRVTLRCSPRSGDLSVYWYQQSLDQGLQFLIQYYNGEERAKGNILERFSAQQFPDLHSELNLSSLELGDSALYFCASSVESSGSRYNEQFFGPGTRLTVL.

This clone was observed a handful of times. The V call is TRBV7-9, the J call TRBJ1-6; 7 bases agree with TRBD1. CDR1 SEHNR and CDR2 FQNEAQ come from the germline V gene (reference sequence). There are 15 residues in the CDR3. The V and J ends lost 2 bases and 2 bases, in that order; junction bases with no gene match: 0. CDR3 sequence: CASSLQGAYNSPLHF. The DNA of the CDR3 is TGTGCCAGCAGCTTACAGGGGGCCTATAATTCACCCCTCCACTTT.

V usage is TRBV15 and J usage is TRBJ2-2; 7 bases line up with TRBD1. This CDR3 is 18 amino acids long. V trimming: 5 bases; J trimming: 3 bases; junction bases outside the gene matches: 15. The germline CDR1 and CDR2 sequences are LNHNV and YYDKDF (reference sequence). CDR3 sequence: CATSPLGRGIEDTGELFF. The CDR3 DNA follows: TGTGCCACCAGCCCCCTGGGCAGGGGGATAGAGGACACCGGGGAGCTGTTTTTT. The complete variable domain, with remaining parts taken from reference TRBV15 and TRBJ2-2, reads DAMVIQNPRYQVTQFGKPVTLSCSQTLNHNVMYWYQQKSSQAPKLLFHYYDKDFNNEADTPDNFQSRRPNTSFCFLDIRSPGLGDTAMYLCATSPLGRGIEDTGELFFGEGSRLTVL.

The chain employs TRBV5-5 and TRBJ2-3; D is unclear. Trimming shortened V by 6 bases and J by 0 bases, and 8 bases separated the two germline ends. The CDR3 has 13 residues. Germline assignment: CDR1 SGHKS and CDR2 YYEKEE (reference sequence). The CDR3 DNA reads TGTGCCAGCACATCGTGGAGCACAGATACGCAGTATTTT. As protein: CASTSWSTDTQYF. The full variable domain, with the rest looked up from reference TRBV5-5 and TRBJ2-3, is DAGVTQSPTHLIKTRGQQVTLRCSPISGHKSVSWYQQVLGQGPQFIFQYYEKEERGRGNFPDRFSARQFPNYSSELNVNALLLGDSALYLCASTSWSTDTQYFGPGTRLTVL.

The genes are TRBV27 and TRBJ1-2; D perhaps matches TRBD1 (5 bases). V lost 6 bases and J 9 bases, leaving 20 bases between the germline ends. CDR3 length: 14 residues. Germline loops: CDR1 MNHEY, CDR2 SMNVEV (reference sequence). CDR3 sequence (DNA): TGTGCCAGCAGCCTGGGGGGACTGACCGGAAGCTACACCTTC. Translated: CASSLGGLTGSYTF.

The rearrangement joins TRBV27 to TRBJ2-1, with TRBD2 identical over 8 bases. With V trimmed by 6 bases and J by 5 bases, 15 bases remained unmatched. Germline values: CDR1 MNHEY, CDR2 SMNVEV (reference sequence). The length of the CDR3 is 17 residues. CDR3 in DNA: TGTGCCAGCAGCCGTAGCCCCCCTAGCGGGCACCACAATGAGCAGTTCTTC. It codes for CASSRSPPSGHHNEQFF.